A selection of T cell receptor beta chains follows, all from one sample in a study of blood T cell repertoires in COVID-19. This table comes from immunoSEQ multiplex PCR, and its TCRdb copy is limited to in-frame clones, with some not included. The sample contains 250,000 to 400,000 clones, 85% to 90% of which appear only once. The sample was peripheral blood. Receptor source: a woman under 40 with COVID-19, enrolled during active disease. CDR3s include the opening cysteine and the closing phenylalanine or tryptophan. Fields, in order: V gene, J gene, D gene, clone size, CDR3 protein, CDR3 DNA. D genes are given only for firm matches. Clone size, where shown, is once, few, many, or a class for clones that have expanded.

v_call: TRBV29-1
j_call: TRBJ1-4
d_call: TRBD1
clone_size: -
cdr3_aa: CSVGQGANEKLFF
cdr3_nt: TGCAGCGTGGGACAGGGGGCTAATGAAAAACTGTTTTTT

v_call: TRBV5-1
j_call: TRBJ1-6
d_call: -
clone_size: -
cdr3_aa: CASSPQVAGPLHF
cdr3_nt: TGCGCCAGCAGCCCGCAGGTCGCGGGGCCCCTCCACTTT

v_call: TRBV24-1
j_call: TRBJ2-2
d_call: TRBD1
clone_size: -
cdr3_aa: CATSDPGGKDTGELFF
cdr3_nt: TGTGCCACCAGTGATCCAGGGGGCAAGGACACCGGGGAGCTGTTTTTT

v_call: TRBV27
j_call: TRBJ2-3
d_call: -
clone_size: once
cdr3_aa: CASSSYFSWGTGCTDTQYF
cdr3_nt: TGTGCCAGCAGTTCTTATTTTAGTTGGGGAACGGGATGCACAGATACGCAGTATTTT

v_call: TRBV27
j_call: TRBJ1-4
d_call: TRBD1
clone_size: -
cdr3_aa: CASRQQGASPKDEKLFF
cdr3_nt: TGTGCCAGCAGGCAACAGGGGGCATCCCCCAAGGATGAAAAACTGTTTTTT

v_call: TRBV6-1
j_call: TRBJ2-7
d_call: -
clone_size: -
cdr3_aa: CASSEPGTYEQYF
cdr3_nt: TGTGCCAGCAGTGAACCAGGCACCTACGAGCAGTACTTC

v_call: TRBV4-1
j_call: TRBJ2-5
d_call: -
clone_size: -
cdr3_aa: CASSQDQLAETQYF
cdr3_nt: TGCGCCAGCAGCCAAGATCAACTAGCTGAGACCCAGTACTTC

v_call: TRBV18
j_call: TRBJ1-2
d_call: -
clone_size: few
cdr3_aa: CASSPGRTNYGYTF
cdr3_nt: TGTGCCAGCTCACCAGGCAGGACTAACTATGGCTACACCTTC

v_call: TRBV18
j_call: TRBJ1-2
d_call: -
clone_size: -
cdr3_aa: CASSPLSDGYTF
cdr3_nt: TGTGCCAGCTCACCACTTAGTGATGGCTACACCTTC

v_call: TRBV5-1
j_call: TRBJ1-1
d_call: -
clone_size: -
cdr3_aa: CASSLRQANTEAFF
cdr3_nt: TGCGCCAGCAGCCTAAGACAGGCGAACACTGAAGCTTTCTTT

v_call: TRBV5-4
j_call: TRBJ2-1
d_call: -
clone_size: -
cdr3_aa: CASSFLGSVGGEQFF
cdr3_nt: TGTGCCAGCAGCTTCCTCGGGAGCGTGGGAGGCGAGCAGTTCTTC